This passage covers 26 T cell receptor beta chains from one sample sequenced in a study of cytotoxic CD8 clonotypes in ibrutinib-treated CLL. Produced via immunoSEQ multiplex PCR; TCRdb's table is partial and in-frame only. The sample carries over 120,000 clones, approximately 81% recorded once. Sample: PBMCs, taken after 12 months of ibrutinib treatment. The receptors here all came from a human donor with chronic lymphocytic leukemia.

J is TRBJ2-3 and V is TRBV7-9; the D call may be TRBD1 or TRBD2 (6 bases each). Germline V lookup: CDR1 SEHNR, CDR2 FQNEAQ (reference sequence). Trimming removed 4 bases at V and 2 bases at J, with 16 bases between. This CDR3 contains 16 residues. CDR3 DNA sequence: TGTGCCAGCAGCTCCAACAGGGACTCCAACACAGATACGCAGTATTTT. Residues: CASSSNRDSNTDTQYF.

The chain carries TRBV7-2 and TRBJ1-1; D gene ambiguous. Between the trimmed V and J ends, which lost 2 bases and 5 bases, there was a span of 12 bases. This CDR3 spans 14 amino acids. Germline CDR1 and CDR2: SGHTA and FQGNSA. The CDR3 nucleotides read TGTGCCAGCAGCTTATACCGGGCGGGAACTGAAGCTTTCTTT. This codes for CASSLYRAGTEAFF. Full variable domain (outside the CDR3, taken from reference TRBV7-2 and TRBJ1-1): GAGVSQSPSNKVTEKGKDVELRCDPISGHTALYWYRQSLGQGLEFLIYFQGNSAPDKSGLPSDRFSAERTGGSVSTLTIQRTQQEDSAVYLCASSLYRAGTEAFFGQGTRLTVV.

This clone was detected a few times. CDR3 bases: TGTGCCAGCAGTTGGGGGGGTGGAGGAGCCTATGGCTACACCTTC. Protein: CASSWGGGGAYGYTF. The rearrangement uses TRBV27 and TRBJ1-2; D might be TRBD1 (5 bases). Germline loops: CDR1 MNHEY, CDR2 SMNVEV (reference sequence). V was shortened by 4 bases and J by 4 bases, with 16 bases between the two germline ends. The CDR3 runs 15 residues.

This sequence joins TRBV18 and TRBJ2-2, with D tentatively TRBD1 or TRBD2 (5 bases each). The CDR3 spans 16 residues. Germline lookup yields CDR1 KGHSH and CDR2 LQKENI. V dropped 1 base and J dropped 0 bases, with 9 bases sitting between them. CDR3 sequence (DNA): TGTGCCAGCTCACCACGGGACGCCGCGAACACCGGGGAGCTGTTTTTT. It specifies CASSPRDAANTGELFF. The whole variable domain, remainder taken from reference TRBV18 and TRBJ2-2, is NAGVMQNPRHLVRRRGQEARLRCSPMKGHSHVYWYRQLPEEGLKFMVYLQKENIIDESGMPKERFSAEFPKEGPSILRIQQVVRGDSAAYFCASSPRDAANTGELFFGEGSRLTVL.

V is TRBV11-3 and J is TRBJ2-1, with 9 bases that match TRBD2. Germline trimming cut 0 bases from V and 9 bases from J; bases unmatched to any gene: 12. The CDR3 sequence is 17 residues long. Germline CDR1 SGHNT, CDR2 YENEEA. The CDR3 is CASSLEGLASGTSEQFF. In DNA, the CDR3 is TGTGCCAGCAGCTTAGAGGGTCTGGCTAGCGGGACTTCTGAGCAGTTCTTC.

CDR3 residues: CASSRPRQGNQPQHF. The CDR3, as DNA: TGTGCCAGCAGCCGCCCGAGACAGGGTAATCAGCCCCAGCATTTT. The V call is TRBV7-3, the J call TRBJ1-5, with TRBD1 matching over 7 bases. After removal of 5 bases from V and 4 bases from J, the junction contained 8 bases not matched to a gene. Germline-derived CDR1 and CDR2 are SGHTA and FQGTGA. This CDR3 spans 15 amino acids.

This CDR3 reads CASSQGGLLGYEQYF. The CDR3 coding sequence is TGTGCCAGCAGCCAAGGGGGACTACTGGGCTACGAGCAGTACTTC. The genes are TRBV4-2 and TRBJ2-7; 7 bases match TRBD2. Trimming took 1 base from V and 3 from J; bases not matched to a gene: 6. CDR1 is LGHNA, CDR2 YNFKEQ, per germline. The CDR3 spans 15 residues.

V usage is TRBV6-1 and J usage is TRBJ2-7, with 7 nucleotides matching TRBD2. The CDR3 length is 15 residues. Germline CDR1 MNHNS, CDR2 SASEGT. Germline trimming cut 4 bases from V and 1 base from J; bases unmatched to any gene: 7. CDR3 protein: CASSVRGEGSYEQYF. CDR3 coding DNA: TGTGCCAGCAGTGTTCGGGGGGAAGGGTCCTACGAGCAGTACTTC.

The gene calls are TRBV7-8 and TRBJ1-5; 8 positions agree with TRBD1. Germline-derived CDR1 and CDR2 are SGHVS and FQNEAQ. The CDR3 covers 15 residues. V was pared by 1 base and J by 2 bases, with 1 base of the junction left unmatched. CDR3 nucleotides: TGTGCCAGCAGCTTAGGGGACAGGCGCAATCAGCCCCAGCATTTT. Translation gives CASSLGDRRNQPQHF.

The chain has TRBV7-2 and TRBJ1-5; D unresolved. Trimming removed 3 bases at V and 4 bases at J, with 7 bases between. This CDR3 has 13 residues. Germline V CDR1 and CDR2: SGHTA, FQGNSA. CDR3 loop: CASSFSENQPQHF. CDR3 sequence (DNA): TGTGCCAGCAGCTTTAGTGAGAATCAGCCCCAGCATTTT.

V gene TRBV9 combines with J gene TRBJ2-3; 7 bases align to TRBD2. With 0 bases clipped from V and 6 bases from J, the junction kept 4 bases outside the gene matches. The CDR3 has 14 residues. Germline-derived CDR1 and CDR2 are SGDLS and YYNGEE. The CDR3 DNA follows: TGTGCCAGCAGCGTAGCGGGAGGATCTGATACGCAGTATTTT. It is translated as CASSVAGGSDTQYF. Variable domain in full (rest from reference TRBV9 and TRBJ2-3): DSGVTQTPKHLITATGQRVTLRCSPRSGDLSVYWYQQSLDQGLQFLIQYYNGEERAKGNILERFSAQQFPDLHSELNLSSLELGDSALYFCASSVAGGSDTQYFGPGTRLTVL.

The chain links TRBV5-1 to TRBJ2-7; D may be TRBD2 (7 bases). The germline gives CDR1 SGHRS, CDR2 YFSETQ. V was cut by 2 bases and J by 3 bases, with 21 bases left in between. The CDR3 consists of 17 residues. The CDR3 loop reads CASSFSLAVGGGYEQYF. CDR3 nucleotide sequence: TGCGCCAGCAGCTTTTCCCTAGCGGTCGGGGGCGGCTACGAGCAGTACTTC.

This sequence joins TRBV20-1 and TRBJ2-5; D gene ambiguous. V shed 2 bases and J shed 5 bases, with 6 bases lying between them. CDR3 length: 11 residues. The V gene's germline CDR1 is DFQATT and CDR2 SNEGSKA (reference sequence). The CDR3 DNA is TGCAGTGCTAGACGTGGGGAGACCCAGTACTTC. It yields the protein CSARRGETQYF.

V is TRBV29-1 and J is TRBJ2-1; the D is unclear. CDR1 and CDR2 (germline): SQVTM, ANQGSEA. The ends were cut back, 8 bases at V and 5 bases at J, with 10 bases in the middle. The CDR3 is 11 amino acids. CDR3 sequence: CSFATDNEQFF. CDR3 in DNA: TGCAGCTTCGCGACGGACAATGAGCAGTTCTTC.

The rearrangement uses TRBV30 and TRBJ2-1, with TRBD2 matching over 7 bases. The CDR3 consists of 13 residues. Germline V gene data show CDR1 as GTSNPN and CDR2 as SVGIG (reference sequence). V gave up 7 bases and J gave up 9 bases; unmatched junction bases: 12. The CDR3 nucleotides are TGTGCCTCCCCCGGGGGATCGGGAGGTGAGCAGTTCTTC. Protein: CASPGGSGGEQFF.

The chain carries TRBV5-1 and TRBJ2-7; 13 bases map to TRBD2. V lost 3 bases and J lost 4; bases outside the gene matches: 1. This CDR3 has 14 amino acids. The germline V gene has CDR1 SGHRS and CDR2 YFSETQ. The CDR3 is CASSWTSGRYEQYF. The DNA for the CDR3 is TGCGCCAGCAGCTGGACTAGCGGGAGATACGAGCAGTACTTC.

The J gene is TRBJ1-2, the V gene TRBV6-6; 8 bases are shared with TRBD1. The CDR3 extends over 14 amino acids. CDR1 and CDR2 (germline): MNHNY, SVGAGI (reference sequence). The J segment lost 8 bases and the V segment lost 0 bases, leaving 5 bases of the junction unmatched. The CDR3 bases are TGTGCCAGCAGTTACTCGAGAGACAGGGGCGGCTACACCTTC. It yields the protein CASSYSRDRGGYTF.

The J gene is TRBJ1-3, the V gene TRBV9, with a possible D match to TRBD1 (5 bases). V lost 4 bases and J lost 0, with 8 bases in between. The V gene's germline CDR1 is SGDLS and CDR2 YYNGEE. This CDR3 comprises 14 residues. The chain's CDR3 is CASSRQRSGNTIYF. The DNA for the CDR3 is TGTGCCAGCAGCCGACAGCGCTCTGGAAACACCATATATTTT.

The CDR3 protein is CAAATALTQETQYF. In DNA form, the CDR3 reads TGTGCTGCAGCGACCGCGCTGACGCAAGAGACCCAGTACTTC. The rearrangement uses TRBV10-3 and TRBJ2-5; D gene unclear. CDR1 and CDR2 from the germline V gene are ENHRY and SYGVKD. CDR3 length equals 14 residues.

The chain recombines TRBV5-6 with TRBJ2-7, with TRBD2 identical over 8 bases. The CDR3 has 15 amino acids. V lost 4 bases to trimming and J lost 6 bases; unmatched junction nucleotides: 12. Germline V lookup: CDR1 SGHDT, CDR2 YYEEEE. CDR3 region: CASSPSRAGGGEQYF. CDR3 coding DNA: TGTGCCAGCAGCCCGAGCAGGGCGGGAGGAGGCGAGCAGTACTTC. Based on the CDR3 plus reference TRBV5-6 and TRBJ2-7, the full variable domain is DAGVTQSPTHLIKTRGQQVTLRCSPKSGHDTVSWYQQALGQGPQFIFQYYEEEERQRGNFPDRFSGHQFPNYSSELNVNALLLGDSALYLCASSPSRAGGGEQYFGPGTRLTVT.

The chain joins TRBV4-1 to TRBJ2-5; 7 nucleotides match TRBD2. V trimming: 4 bases; J trimming: 5 bases; junction bases outside the gene matches: 13. The CDR3 is made up of 16 amino acids. Germline CDR1 reads MGHRA; CDR2 reads YSYEKL. The CDR3 DNA follows: TGCGCCAGCAGCCCCGGGCGGGGAGGGTTTTGGGAGACCCAGTACTTC. It codes for CASSPGRGGFWETQYF.

The V call is TRBV5-6, the J call TRBJ1-4, with 7 bases identical to TRBD1. The V and J ends lost 4 bases and 4 bases, in that order; junction bases with no gene match: 7. In germline, CDR1 is SGHDT, CDR2 YYEEEE. The CDR3 consists of 15 residues. The CDR3 DNA reads as TGTGCCAGCAGCGGGAACAGGGGCGTTAATGAAAAACTGTTTTTT. It codes for CASSGNRGVNEKLFF.

The chain recombines TRBV5-4 with TRBJ2-7; TRBD1 matches 9 bases. In germline, CDR1 is SGHNT, CDR2 YYREEE (reference sequence). The V and J ends lost 4 bases and 3 bases, in that order; junction bases with no gene match: 8. The CDR3 is 15 amino acids. CDR3 bases: TGTGCCAGCAGCGCCCCGGGACAGGGCTACTACGAGCAGTACTTC. This encodes CASSAPGQGYYEQYF.

The rearrangement uses TRBV10-3 and TRBJ2-1; 10 bases are shared with TRBD2. Germline values: CDR1 ENHRY, CDR2 SYGVKD. The CDR3 is 18 residues long. The trim removed 2 bases at V and 5 bases at J, leaving 12 bases unmatched. This chain's CDR3 is CAISELSGRSGRDNEQFF. DNA of the CDR3: TGTGCCATCAGTGAGCTCTCTGGGAGGAGCGGGAGGGACAATGAGCAGTTCTTC.

The V and J genes are TRBV10-3 and TRBJ2-3; D not certain. The CDR3 is made up of 13 amino acids. Germline-derived CDR1 and CDR2 are ENHRY and SYGVKD. Trimming took 10 bases from V and 0 from J, leaving 11 bases between them. In nucleotides, the CDR3 is TGTGCCACCAAACACTCTAGCACAGATACGCAGTATTTT. Encoded protein: CATKHSSTDTQYF.

This clone has a single count. The J gene is TRBJ1-1, the V gene TRBV2; TRBD1 aligns across 7 bases. The CDR3 spans 11 residues. After removal of 8 bases from V and 7 bases from J, the junction contained 4 bases not matched to a gene. Germline CDR1 is SNHLY and CDR2 is FYNNEI. CDR3 coding DNA: TGTGCCAGCCCGACAGGGCTTGAAGCTTTCTTT. As protein: CASPTGLEAFF.